This record looks at one T cell receptor (beta chain) sequence and its context. The antigen it binds to is not known. Base qualities are not provided; no much larger clone lies one nucleotide away. The data originate from a study of cytomegalovirus exposure and HLA in healthy donors (dated by TCRdb to about 2017). General notes on the study: An earlier analysis of fewer than 750 of the donors reported roughly 300 Gb of sequence data and some 110 million unique TCR beta sequences obtained from around 190 million T cells. Around 320 gigabases of sequencing data and 70 million to 100 million unique TCR sequences were included in an early release covering roughly 600 HLA-typed donors. The genetic ancestry cluster associated with self-reported Caucasian donors included 81% of the roughly 400 genotyped donors. The study aimed to test whether cataloging public T cell receptors could reveal signatures of past pathogen exposure. The study profiled the T cell repertoires of around 700 subjects by immunosequencing and related them to cytomegalovirus serostatus. Along with the roughly 610-subject first cohort, a separate validation cohort of 120 different subjects was used. High-throughput TCR immunosequencing, statistical association of individual TCRs with disease status, and machine learning were combined to predict cytomegalovirus infection status. To study patterns of TCR occurrence, a later analysis re-analyzed previously published TCR beta repertoires from more than 550 donors and added high-resolution HLA genotyping. In the later analysis, no new phenotypic data were used to find candidate immune exposures; instead, reliance was placed on TCR beta sequences and their occurrence across donors. To decide whether each TCR beta V gene segment behaved as functional or pseudogenic, an earlier analysis of some 570 of the donors relied on high-throughput TCR beta sequencing. Donor age, sex, ethnicity and CMV serostatus were compiled alongside the repertoire data. In a later genetic analysis, genome-wide SNP genotypes for about three fifths of the roughly 670 donors were used, and that subset was treated as a discovery cohort. Every repertoire in the discovery cohort had been generated on one and the same sequencing platform. Class I and class II HLA loci were covered by the typing at four-digit resolution. The number of typed donors differed by locus: 629-630 for A, B, C, DRB1 and DQB1; approximately 530 for DQA1; approximately 610 for DPA1; and around 450 for DPB1. Because of strong linkage in the cohort, five DR-DQ haplotypes were treated as single units for association and clustering. Among about 400 genotyped donors of the cohort, an average of around 240,000 unique TCR beta nucleotide sequences was sequenced per donor, of which about 18% were non-productive. Paper-wide results and their limitations: Because HLA typing was unavailable for some donors at each locus, only the typed subset was used in association tests. In a later genetic analysis, a missense DCLRE1C variant was associated with V-gene and J-gene trimming of TCR beta chains, and the association was replicated in an independent cohort. Because the 87-base-pair reads could not distinguish some IMGT-functional V segments, including TRBV6-2 and TRBV6-3, those segments were excluded. A cluster of highly shared sequence variants was judged likely to represent a technical artifact of the sequencing pipeline. According to a later analysis, parvovirus B19, influenza, CMV and Epstein-Barr virus appeared linked to several top co-occurrence clusters. In both the original and validation cohorts, the classifier was reported to diagnose cytomegalovirus status with high specificity and sensitivity. A total of 164 TCR beta chains were listed by the study as associated with cytomegalovirus. Strong co-occurrence of HLA alleles, especially DR and DQ, made assigning TCR associations to individual alleles difficult. The authors suggested that the approach could potentially be generalized to other disease states and immunological phenotypes. In vitro tests confirmed that three of the cytomegalovirus-associated TCR beta chains recognize cytomegalovirus antigens. Most CMV-associated TCR beta chains appeared to be HLA-restricted in a later analysis, and the HLA associations seemed to be driven largely by CMV exposure. Specific HLA alleles were associated with 16,951 TCR beta sequences at a false discovery rate of 0.05 in a later analysis. An earlier analysis of approximately 600 of the donors showed that most TCR beta V segments appeared in productive rearrangements either about 87% or about 30% of the time, which broadly matched IMGT annotations. In a later analysis, the rate of TCR association differed among HLA loci, with DRB1 alleles having the most associated TCRs and HLA-C alleles having the fewest. Presence/absence analyses assumed roughly uniform sequencing depth across donors, an assumption that may not hold. Immune exposure information for the cohort was limited to CMV serostatus. A further reported finding was that TCR beta sequences accurately predicted the HLA-A and HLA-B alleles for most subjects in the first cohort. Only TCR beta chains were sequenced in this cohort, and the absence of alpha or paired-chain data limited detectable features. A later analysis found that HLA-associated TCR beta chains were more clonally expanded and had lower generation probabilities than equally common non-associated chains. According to a later genetic analysis, donors in an Asian-associated ancestry cluster had fewer N-insertions in productive TCRs than the roughly 670-donor mean. The earlier analysis of almost 600 of the donors excluded roughly 16 rarely observed V segments, including chromosome 9 orphons, because counts were too low. Linkage disequilibrium might explain the correlated functional status among segregating V segments, but an unknown experimental factor could not be excluded. Most TCR sequences were observed very rarely across donors, whereas some public TCRs were present in many individuals.

Library construction relied on the immunoSEQ multiplex PCR assay. For the multiplex PCR, a mixture combining 60 forward primers for TCR Vbeta segments and 13 reverse primers for TCR Jbeta segments was used. A multiplex PCR assay on genomic DNA amplified the CDR3 region of rearranged TCR beta genes. On the Illumina HiSeq System, the amplified TCR beta libraries were sequenced as 87-base-pair reads. On the authors' methods: A later analysis tallied 70 million to 100 million unique TCR beta chains across the approximately 670 repertoires, and about 12 million of those chains were shared by two or more donors. Raw reads were error-corrected and collapsed into unique sequences by a nearest-neighbor algorithm in which closely related sequences were merged to remove PCR and sequencing errors. CDR3 sequences were aligned to IMGT reference sequences to assign V, D and J gene segments. Each retained sequence needed at least a six-nucleotide match to both a V gene segment and a J gene segment. Rearrangements were called productive when the CDR3 lacked stop codons and stayed in frame with V and J; all others were non-productive. Following IMGT convention, CDR3 was defined as the stretch from the second conserved V-encoded cysteine up to the conserved J-encoded phenylalanine. Sequences without an unambiguous match to a single V gene segment were excluded from the earlier analysis of over 500 of the donors. An earlier analysis of roughly 590 of the donors called V segments functional above 56.7% productive rearrangements and segregating when the between-donor standard deviation exceeded 5%. To diagnose cytomegalovirus status from the catalog of TCR beta chain sequences, a statistical classification framework was built. V and J gene assignment, in a later analysis, came from comparing TCR nucleotide sequences with IMGT/GENE-DB human TR gene sequences. In a later analysis, CDR3 sequences and most-parsimonious VDJ recombination scenarios were assigned using the TCRdist pipeline. A later analysis defined each TCR beta chain by its CDR3 amino acid sequence plus V-gene family, and excluded reads lacking a unique V-gene family. To address suspected cross-contamination and a sequencing artifact, a later analysis removed approximately 600 highly shared, low-generation-probability nucleotide sequences. For each public chain, a later analysis derived a clonal expansion index from normalized ranks of inferred template counts within each repertoire. In a later analysis, generation probabilities were computed using a VDJ recombination model fitted to out-of-frame rearrangements, and the results were checked against IGoR. Hypergeometric tests were used in a later analysis to score TCR-TCR, TCR-HLA and TCR-CMV co-occurrence, with a repertoire-size bias correction applied to the TCR pairs. In a later analysis, false discovery rates were estimated by permuting HLA or CMV assignments 20 times. In a later analysis, co-occurring TCRs were grouped with DBSCAN, and TCRdist sequence similarity was added when clustering was performed within HLA-allele-positive subsets. Repertoires with fewer than 30,000 or more than 120,000 public chains were left out of co-occurrence clustering, as were a few repertoires with anomalous nucleotide sharing. TCRdb retrieved this table from immuneACCESS and kept in-frame rearrangements only. Not all clones are present; in checked studies, unresolved V genes account for under half, and no reason is known for the remainder. V, J and clone size were drawn from that table, and D and trimming were deduced from the DNA. The sample has 55,000 to 70,000 clones on record, about four fifths of them singletons. The top ten clones comprise 3.5% to 4% of the sample.

The CDR3 sequence holds 14 residues, the cysteine and phenylalanine included. Only the CDR3 portion is preserved as DNA: 42 bases, with reading frame beginning at the first base. V is shortened by 3 bases, J by 0 bases, and the region joining them spans 9 bases. CDR1 is given as MDHEN and CDR2 as SYDVKM, both from the germline V gene. The cohort was made up of hundreds of healthy bone marrow donors. At the time of sampling, all cohort members were nominally healthy, though unrecorded immune exposures were likely present. The donor tested CMV seronegative, placing the donor among the 350 or so seronegative members of the cohort. A peripheral blood sample was provided by each donor, and peripheral blood mononuclear cells were used for TCR beta sequencing. Genomic DNA extraction from the blood cell samples was performed with the Qiagen DNeasy Blood Extraction Kit.

The V and J genes are TRBV28 and TRBJ2-7, with the D gene not clear enough to name. The sequence was collected from a woman aged 40-49 years in good health and CMV-seronegative. The sample comprised PBMCs. The base sequence is TGTGCCAGCAGTTTCCCAGGCTTCTCCTACGAGCAGTACTTC. Its translation reads: CASSFPGFSYEQYF.